This T cell receptor (beta chain) came from a study of T cell repertoires in cytomegalovirus infection. Across the whole study: Shared public TCR beta signatures pointed to both CMV infection and a matching HLA type.

There are many counts of this clonotype. Each CDR3 protein is one row after TCRdb ran MiXCR on the reads. The sample holds some 400,000 distinct CDR3 sequences, less than 20% seen once. Germline V CDR1 and CDR2: SGHVS, FNYEAQ. This CDR3 region has 17 residues. Trimming removed 4 bases from V and 3 bases from J, with 18 bases in between. The sample taken for sequencing was PBMCs. J is TRBJ2-2 and V is TRBV7-6, with D perhaps TRBD1 or TRBD2 (5 bases each). The sequence came from a human donor in good health (CMV status not recorded). Some clones in this sample may be carry-over from other donors' samples. The CDR3 DNA sequence: TGTGCCAGCAGCTCAACTAGGGGCGGACGGTACACCGGGGAGCTGTTTTTT. This gives the protein CASSSTRGGRYTGELFF.